Following are 31 T cell receptor beta chains from one sample sequenced in a study of blood T cell repertoires in COVID-19. Here immunoSEQ multiplex PCR was the method, and the copy in TCRdb shows in-frame clones only, minus some. Of a few hundred thousand clones listed, roughly 84% are singletons. Specimen: peripheral blood. These receptors originate from a woman in her late teens or twenties with acute or convalescent COVID-19.

The gene calls are TRBV24-1 and TRBJ2-1; the D gene is possibly TRBD1 (6 bases). V was pared by 10 bases and J by 5 bases, with 14 bases between. CDR1 is KGHDR, CDR2 SFDVKD, per germline. This CDR3 region has 13 residues. The CDR3 nucleotides are TGTGCCACGGGGGACAAGCGAGACAATGAGCAGTTCTTC. Amino acid sequence: CATGDKRDNEQFF.

V usage is TRBV4-3 and J usage is TRBJ2-2, with 7 bases matching TRBD2. This CDR3 region has 15 residues. The V gene's germline CDR1 is LGHNA and CDR2 YSLEER. V was clipped by 0 bases and J by 8 bases; unmatched bases: 6. CDR3 sequence: CASSQEEGGPGELFF. The CDR3 DNA follows: TGCGCCAGCAGCCAAGAGGAGGGAGGGCCGGGGGAGCTGTTTTTT.

A single count supports this clone. CDR3 sequence: CASSPKGGGQETQYF. The DNA of the CDR3 is TGTGCCAGCAGCCCCAAGGGGGGGGGCCAAGAGACCCAGTACTTC. V gene TRBV7-2 combines with J gene TRBJ2-5; a possible D gene is TRBD2 (7 bases). In germline, CDR1 is SGHTA, CDR2 FQGNSA. The CDR3 runs to 15 residues. Deletions cut 5 bases from V and 1 base from J, with 14 bases between.

The V and J genes are TRBV4-3 and TRBJ2-7; D possibly corresponds to TRBD2 (6 bases). The germline V and J ends were trimmed by 0 bases and 5 bases, with 11 bases remaining between them. The length of the CDR3 is 14 residues. From germline, CDR1 is LGHNA and CDR2 YSLEER. The CDR3 DNA sequence: TGCGCCAGCAGCCAAGATGGTAGCGGCCACGAGCAGTACTTC. This gives the protein CASSQDGSGHEQYF.

This chain uses TRBV6-2 or TRBV6-3 with TRBJ2-2; 8 nucleotides agree with TRBD1. The germline V gene encodes CDR1 MNHEY and CDR2 SVGEGT. The length of the CDR3 is 18 residues. V gave up 0 bases and J gave up 6 bases; unmatched junction bases: 12. The CDR3 region is CASSYSTQGAFLSGELFF. The CDR3 coding sequence is TGTGCCAGCAGTTACTCTACGCAGGGGGCATTTCTATCCGGGGAGCTGTTTTTT.

The rearrangement links TRBV27 to TRBJ2-4; TRBD2 matches 13 bases. The CDR3 totals 15 residues. Germline lookup yields CDR1 MNHEY and CDR2 SMNVEV (reference sequence). V lost 6 bases and J lost 9; bases outside the gene matches: 8. CDR3: CASRTSGRAGGIQYF. In nucleotides, the CDR3 is TGTGCCAGCAGAACTAGCGGGAGGGCCGGGGGCATTCAGTACTTC.

The J gene is TRBJ1-1, the V gene TRBV5-5; TRBD1 aligns across 9 bases. V lost 4 bases and J lost 3; bases outside the gene matches: 7. The germline V gene has CDR1 SGHKS and CDR2 YYEKEE (reference sequence). The CDR3 is made up of 15 amino acids. Written as DNA, the CDR3 is TGTGCCAGCAGCACCTGGACAGGGGTGGACACTGAAGCTTTCTTT. Protein: CASSTWTGVDTEAFF.

The CDR3 nucleotides are TGTGCCAGCAGTGAACGGAGAGATGGCTACACCTTC. This sequence encodes CASSERRDGYTF. The chain carries TRBV6-1 and TRBJ1-2; D is uncertain. The germline gives CDR1 MNHNS, CDR2 SASEGT. The CDR3 is 12 amino acids. Trimming left V 2 bases short and J 6 bases short, with 7 bases between.

The genes are TRBV5-1 and TRBJ2-7; 14 bases are a match to TRBD2. In germline, CDR1 is SGHRS, CDR2 YFSETQ. The trim removed 4 bases at V and 6 bases at J, leaving 9 bases unmatched. The CDR3 is 16 amino acids. In DNA form, the CDR3 reads TGCGCCAGCAGCCCGGGACTAGCGGGAGTCTCTGTCGAGCAGTACTTC. This codes for CASSPGLAGVSVEQYF.

The chain employs TRBV6-5 and TRBJ1-2; unclear D gene. Trimming shortened V by 6 bases and J by 4 bases, and 12 bases separated the two germline ends. This CDR3 region has 13 residues. Germline loops: CDR1 MNHEY, CDR2 SVGAGI. Here the CDR3 reads CASSRDTSYGYTF. The CDR3 nucleotides read TGTGCCAGCAGCCGCGACACGAGCTATGGCTACACCTTC.

This chain links TRBV12-5 with TRBJ2-5; 8 positions match TRBD2. In germline, CDR1 is LGHNT, CDR2 FRNRAP. Trimming removed 1 base from V and 5 bases from J; junction bases left unmatched: 3. The CDR3 spans 14 residues. The CDR3 nucleotides are TGTGCTAGTGGTTTGGCGGGAGGGCGGGAGACCCAGTACTTC. Amino acid sequence: CASGLAGGRETQYF.

This chain's CDR3 is CAWSEGTGGGSPLHF. The CDR3 nucleotides are TGTGCCTGGAGTGAGGGGACAGGGGGCGGATCACCCCTCCACTTT. The chain couples TRBV30 to TRBJ1-6; the match to TRBD1 covers 12 bases. V shed 1 base, J shed 10 bases, and the junction held 5 bases outside the gene matches. Germline CDR1 reads GTSNPN; CDR2 reads SVGIG (reference sequence). This CDR3 is 15 amino acids long.

This clone has only a few counts. V usage is TRBV18 and J usage is TRBJ2-2; 9 bases are a match to TRBD1. Per the germline V gene, CDR1 is KGHSH and CDR2 is LQKENI. The J segment lost 5 bases and the V segment lost 3 bases, leaving 4 bases of the junction unmatched. The CDR3 is 15 residues long. CDR3 in DNA: TGTGCCAGCTCACCCAGGACAGGGGCTACCGGGGAGCTGTTTTTT. This encodes CASSPRTGATGELFF.

The V call is TRBV19, the J call TRBJ1-2, with TRBD1 matching over 9 bases. V lost 6 bases and J lost 4; bases outside the gene matches: 12. The germline V gene encodes CDR1 LNHDA and CDR2 SQIVND (reference sequence). This CDR3 is built from 16 residues. CDR3 amino acids: CASRTPGQGISYGYTF. CDR3 sequence (DNA): TGTGCCAGTAGGACTCCGGGACAGGGCATAAGCTATGGCTACACCTTC. Based on the CDR3 plus reference TRBV19 and TRBJ1-2, the full variable domain is DGGITQSPKYLFRKEGQNVTLSCEQNLNHDAMYWYRQDPGQGLRLIYYSQIVNDFQKGDIAEGYSVSREKKESFPLTVTSAQKNPTAFYLCASRTPGQGISYGYTFGSGTRLTVV.

The chain recombines TRBV7-9 with TRBJ1-4, with D possibly matching TRBD1 (6 bases). The germline CDR1 and CDR2 sequences are SEHNR and FQNEAQ (reference sequence). Trimming took 4 bases from V and 4 from J, leaving 16 bases between them. The CDR3 has 16 amino acids. The CDR3, as DNA: TGTGCCAGCAGCTCAACCACAAGACAGGTTAATGAAAAACTGTTTTTT. Translated: CASSSTTRQVNEKLFF. The full variable domain, in which reference TRBV7-9 and TRBJ1-4 provide the parts outside the CDR3, is DTGVSQNPRHKITKRGQNVTFRCDPISEHNRLYWYRQTLGQGPEFLTYFQNEAQLEKSRLLSDRFSAERPKGSFSTLEIQRTEQGDSAMYLCASSSTTRQVNEKLFFGSGTQLSVL.

V gene TRBV6-6 combines with J gene TRBJ2-1; D perhaps matches TRBD2 (6 bases). With 5 bases removed from V and 0 bases from J, the gap between germline ends came to 14 bases. Germline loops: CDR1 MNHNY, CDR2 SVGAGI (reference sequence). The CDR3 has 16 amino acids. Written as DNA, the CDR3 is TGTGCCAGCAGTCGAACACCGGGACTCTCCTACAATGAGCAGTTCTTC. It translates to CASSRTPGLSYNEQFF.

This rearrangement joins TRBV5-6 to TRBJ1-1; tentative D call: TRBD1 (5 bases). With 2 bases removed from V and 5 bases from J, the gap between germline ends came to 7 bases. Per germline, CDR1 SGHDT and CDR2 YYEEEE. The CDR3 length is 12 residues. CDR3 in amino acids: CASSLRGTEAFF. The CDR3 DNA reads as TGTGCCAGCAGCTTACGGGGGACTGAAGCTTTCTTT.

The V and J genes are TRBV18 and TRBJ2-5; 7 positions match TRBD2. The ends lost 3 bases at V and 1 base at J; junction bases unmatched: 5. The CDR3 runs 15 residues. Germline CDR1 KGHSH, CDR2 LQKENI. The CDR3 DNA reads TGTGCCAGCTCACCGTTTGCTAGCGGCCAAGAGACCCAGTACTTC. Protein sequence: CASSPFASGQETQYF.

The J gene is TRBJ1-5, the V gene TRBV27, with TRBD1 matching over 11 bases. Germline assignment: CDR1 MNHEY and CDR2 SMNVEV (reference sequence). The V segment lost 6 bases and the J segment 0 bases; nucleotides outside the gene matches: 7. The CDR3 has 17 residues. CDR3 residues: CASSAGTGGYSNQPQHF. Written as DNA, the CDR3 is TGTGCCAGCAGCGCCGGGACAGGGGGATATAGCAATCAGCCCCAGCATTTT.

The rearrangement uses TRBV7-6 and TRBJ1-2; TRBD1 matches at 7 bases. CDR3 length equals 13 residues. V trimming: 3 bases; J trimming: 7 bases; junction bases outside the gene matches: 5. Germline V gene lookup returns CDR1 SGHVS and CDR2 FNYEAQ. This chain's CDR3 is CASSLTGIGGYTF. The CDR3 DNA reads TGTGCCAGCAGCTTGACAGGGATCGGTGGCTACACCTTC.

The V call is TRBV5-1, the J call TRBJ2-1, with 11 bases matching TRBD2. After removal of 4 bases from V and 7 bases from J, the junction contained 10 bases not matched to a gene. CDR1 and CDR2 (germline): SGHRS, YFSETQ. This CDR3 region has 16 residues. CDR3 loop: CASSPTSGSLNNEQFF. In nucleotides, the CDR3 is TGCGCCAGCAGCCCAACTAGCGGGAGTCTAAATAATGAGCAGTTCTTC.

This chain links TRBV10-3 with TRBJ2-7; D not resolved. The CDR3 consists of 14 residues. V shed 3 bases and J shed 0 bases, with 9 bases lying between them. Germline lookup yields CDR1 ENHRY and CDR2 SYGVKD. The DNA of the CDR3 is TGTGCCATCAGTGATCGTCAGATCTCCTACGAGCAGTACTTC. Protein product: CAISDRQISYEQYF.

This clone was counted once. The rearrangement links TRBV18 to TRBJ1-1, with a weak D call TRBD1 (6 bases). Trimming shortened V by 5 bases and J by 4 bases, and 14 bases separated the two germline ends. The germline gives CDR1 KGHSH, CDR2 LQKENI. CDR3 length equals 14 residues. The CDR3 coding sequence is TGTGCCAGCTCATCCTACAGGGTTGGCACTGAAGCTTTCTTT. As protein: CASSSYRVGTEAFF.

In nucleotides, the CDR3 is TGCGCCAGCAGCTTGGAGGACAACACAGATACGCAGTATTTT. Translated: CASSLEDNTDTQYF. The chain has TRBV5-1 and TRBJ2-3; weak D call: TRBD1 (5 bases). In germline, CDR1 is SGHRS, CDR2 YFSETQ. This CDR3 is 14 amino acids long. Trimming stripped 0 bases from V and 2 bases from J, with 7 bases between. The whole variable domain, remainder taken from reference TRBV5-1 and TRBJ2-3, is KAGVTQTPRYLIKTRGQQVTLSCSPISGHRSVSWYQQTPGQGLQFLFEYFSETQRNKGNFPGRFSGRQFSNSRSEMNVSTLELGDSALYLCASSLEDNTDTQYFGPGTRLTVL.

The gene calls are TRBV2 and TRBJ2-7; 7 nucleotides match TRBD2. The CDR3 length is 13 residues. J lost 2 bases, V lost 8 bases, and 6 bases had no gene match. CDR1 and CDR2 from the germline V gene are SNHLY and FYNNEI. The DNA of the CDR3 is TGTGCCAGCCTCGGGGGGTTGGCCTACGAGCAGTACTTC. The encoded protein is CASLGGLAYEQYF.

The rearrangement joins TRBV28 to TRBJ2-7, with D unresolved. Looked up from germline, CDR1 is MDHEN and CDR2 is SYDVKM. The V end was cut by 4 bases, the J end by 9 bases, with 13 bases between. CDR3 length: 12 amino acids. CDR3 region: CASSSRPSGQYF. Written as DNA, the CDR3 is TGTGCCAGCAGTTCACGACCCTCGGGGCAGTACTTC.

V and J are TRBV5-1 and TRBJ1-2; D remains unclear. The ends were cut back, 0 bases at V and 0 bases at J, with 12 bases in the middle. Germline lookup yields CDR1 SGHRS and CDR2 YFSETQ. CDR3 size: 16 residues. CDR3 sequence reads: CASSLDGNSPNYGYTF. CDR3 DNA sequence: TGCGCCAGCAGCTTGGACGGGAACAGCCCTAACTATGGCTACACCTTC.

This clone was seen more than once but under ten times. V and J are TRBV28 and TRBJ2-1, with 12 positions matching TRBD2. The germline V gene encodes CDR1 MDHEN and CDR2 SYDVKM. CDR3 length: 17 residues. Trimming cost V 3 bases and J 7 bases; bases outside gene matches: 10. CDR3 loop: CASSFPTLAGGGNEQFF. The CDR3 coding sequence is TGTGCCAGCAGTTTCCCCACACTAGCGGGAGGTGGTAATGAGCAGTTCTTC.

This chain joins TRBV9 and TRBJ2-7, with TRBD1 matching over 7 bases. The CDR3 extends over 14 amino acids. The trim removed 4 bases at V and 2 bases at J, leaving 6 bases unmatched. In germline, CDR1 is SGDLS, CDR2 YYNGEE. The CDR3 DNA follows: TGTGCCAGCAGCACCACAGGGGCACCCTACGAGCAGTACTTC. The encoded protein is CASSTTGAPYEQYF.

The sample holds a few counts of this clone. V gene TRBV4-3 combines with J gene TRBJ2-7; D remains unclear. The CDR3 sequence is 14 residues long. Germline-derived CDR1 and CDR2 are LGHNA and YSLEER. V was trimmed by 0 bases and J by 4 bases, leaving 10 bases between them. CDR3 protein: CASSQDWADYEQYF. The CDR3 coding sequence is TGCGCCAGCAGCCAAGATTGGGCCGATTACGAGCAGTACTTC.

J is TRBJ1-1 and V is TRBV6-5; D gene ambiguous. Germline V gene lookup returns CDR1 MNHEY and CDR2 SVGAGI. Trimming left V 7 bases short and J 4 bases short, with 16 bases between. This CDR3 is built from 14 residues. The CDR3 loop reads CASNQFGSGTEAFF. In DNA form, the CDR3 reads TGTGCCAGCAACCAATTTGGCTCTGGCACTGAAGCTTTCTTT.